This TCR beta chain is from a study of cytomegalovirus exposure and HLA in healthy donors. Use of 60 Vbeta and 13 Jbeta primers characterized the PCR. This table comes from immunoSEQ multiplex PCR, and its TCRdb copy is limited to in-frame clones, with some not included. This sample has roughly 80,000 clones, with roughly two thirds found just once. The CDR3 runs to 14 residues. Germline V gives CDR1 MNHEY, CDR2 SMNVEV (reference sequence). With V trimmed by 6 bases and J by 4 bases, 4 bases remained unmatched. Concerning this clone: As yet, its antigen is unknown.

General study findings and limits: Later analysis demonstrated an association between a missense DCLRE1C variant and TCR beta V- and J-gene trimming. Earlier results showed most TCR beta V segments being productive about 90% or about 30% of the time.

The sample was PBMCs. The genes are TRBV27 and TRBJ1-4; 8 nucleotides line up with TRBD1. The source is a woman aged 45-60 years in good health and CMV-seropositive. In DNA form, the CDR3 reads TGTGCCAGCAGCCACAGGGGGATTAATGAAAAACTGTTTTTT. Residues: CASSHRGINEKLFF.